Presented here are 27 T cell receptor beta chains from one specimen sequenced in a study of cytomegalovirus exposure and HLA in healthy donors. PCR employed 60 Vbeta and 13 Jbeta primers. Here immunoSEQ multiplex PCR was the method, and the copy in TCRdb shows in-frame clones only, minus some. The table has about 150,000 clones, less than 85% seen once. The sample was PBMCs. These TCRs come from a man aged 18 to 30 in good health and CMV-seronegative.

This sequence joins TRBV7-6 and TRBJ1-1; D not certain. V was shortened by 0 bases and J by 7 bases, with 12 bases between the two germline ends. There are 14 residues in the CDR3. Germline assignment: CDR1 SGHVS and CDR2 FNYEAQ. CDR3 bases: TGTGCCAGCAGCTTAGCGGGCGGGCAAGTTGAAGCTTTCTTT. Its protein product is CASSLAGGQVEAFF.

This chain uses TRBV7-9 with TRBJ2-3; 8 bases are a match to TRBD2. Losses at the gene ends were 3 bases for V and 0 bases for J; bases not matched to a gene: 2. From germline, CDR1 is SEHNR and CDR2 FQNEAQ (reference sequence). CDR3 length: 15 residues. CDR3 sequence: CASSFTSGSTDTQYF. CDR3 DNA sequence: TGTGCCAGCAGCTTTACTAGCGGTAGCACAGATACGCAGTATTTT.

A single count supports this clone. The V gene is TRBV9, the J gene TRBJ1-4; 7 nucleotides line up with TRBD1. The CDR3 has 17 residues. Per germline, CDR1 SGDLS and CDR2 YYNGEE. With 4 bases clipped from V and 5 bases from J, the junction kept 14 bases outside the gene matches. CDR3 region: CASSTDFPTGRNEKLFF. CDR3 sequence (DNA): TGTGCCAGCAGCACCGACTTCCCGACAGGGAGGAATGAAAAACTGTTTTTT.

This chain joins TRBV19 and TRBJ1-2; TRBD1 agrees at 8 bases. V was clipped by 6 bases and J by 6 bases; unmatched bases: 3. The CDR3 loop spans 12 amino acids. CDR1 and CDR2 (germline): LNHDA, SQIVND (reference sequence). The CDR3 sequence: CASRTGVNGYTF. CDR3 sequence (DNA): TGTGCCAGTAGGACAGGGGTGAATGGCTACACCTTC.

This rearrangement joins TRBV7-3 to TRBJ2-2; possible D gene TRBD2, 6 bases. V lost 5 bases to trimming and J lost 4 bases, with 17 bases between them. The CDR3 contains 16 residues. Germline V gene data show CDR1 as SGHTA and CDR2 as FQGTGA. CDR3 coding DNA: TGTGCCAGCAGCCCCAGAAGGGGACTTTTCACCGGGGAGCTGTTTTTT. Amino acids: CASSPRRGLFTGELFF.

V and J are TRBV6-5 and TRBJ1-6; D perhaps matches TRBD1 (5 bases). Per germline, CDR1 MNHEY and CDR2 SVGAGI. V shed 8 bases and J shed 6 bases, with 11 bases lying between them. This CDR3 has 13 residues. In DNA form, the CDR3 reads TGTGCCAGCTTTCGGGGGAGTAATTCACCCCTCCACTTT. Amino acid sequence: CASFRGSNSPLHF.

This chain connects TRBV4-1 to TRBJ1-5; 12 bases are a match to TRBD1. V gave up 3 bases and J gave up 6 bases; unmatched junction bases: 3. Germline V gives CDR1 MGHRA, CDR2 YSYEKL. The CDR3 loop spans 15 amino acids. The CDR3 DNA follows: TGCGCCAGCAGCCAGGGACAGGGGGCCGGTCAGCCCCAGCATTTT. Translation gives CASSQGQGAGQPQHF.

The chain links TRBV29-1 to TRBJ2-2, with 8 bases that match TRBD1. The V gene's germline CDR1 is SQVTM and CDR2 ANQGSEA. With 6 bases clipped from V and 2 bases from J, the junction kept 2 bases outside the gene matches. This CDR3 is 13 amino acids long. CDR3 nucleotides: TGCAGCGTAGGGACAGGCAACACCGGGGAGCTGTTTTTT. It yields the protein CSVGTGNTGELFF.

The chain has TRBV25-1 and TRBJ2-1; 12 bases line up with TRBD1. J gave up 0 bases and V 7 bases, and 10 bases lay outside the gene matches. This CDR3 spans 18 amino acids. Germline loops: CDR1 MGHDK, CDR2 SYGVNS. CDR3 protein: CASTRDRGQPSSYNEQFF. Here the CDR3 DNA reads TGTGCCAGCACCCGGGACAGGGGGCAACCGAGCTCCTACAATGAGCAGTTCTTC.

The chain links TRBV7-9 to TRBJ2-1; D is possibly TRBD2 (5 bases). Germline-derived CDR1 and CDR2 are SEHNR and FQNEAQ (reference sequence). The V gene lost 2 bases and the J gene lost 4 bases, with 12 bases spanning the gap. The CDR3 is 15 residues long. The CDR3 reads CASSLSGGLYNEQFF. CDR3 bases: TGTGCCAGCAGCTTATCGGGCGGACTTTACAATGAGCAGTTCTTC. Drawing the rest from reference TRBV7-9 and TRBJ2-1, the complete variable domain is DTGVSQNPRHKITKRGQNVTFRCDPISEHNRLYWYRQTLGQGPEFLTYFQNEAQLEKSRLLSDRFSAERPKGSFSTLEIQRTEQGDSAMYLCASSLSGGLYNEQFFGPGTRLTVL.

This clone was found a few times. The rearrangement uses TRBV4-1 and TRBJ2-4; maybe TRBD2 (5 bases). The V end lost 1 base, the J end lost 0 bases, and 10 bases lay between the germline ends. The CDR3 length is 16 residues. CDR1 MGHRA and CDR2 YSYEKL come from the germline V gene. The CDR3 nucleotides read TGCGCCAGCAGCCAAGTTTCAGGACTAGCCAAAAACATTCAGTACTTC. Protein sequence: CASSQVSGLAKNIQYF.

The rearrangement links TRBV28 to TRBJ2-3; the match to TRBD2 covers 10 bases. The CDR3 has 15 residues. V lost 3 bases and J lost 1; bases outside the gene matches: 1. In germline, CDR1 is MDHEN, CDR2 SYDVKM. CDR3 in amino acids: CASSFGTSGTDTQYF. CDR3 coding DNA: TGTGCCAGCAGTTTCGGGACTAGCGGCACAGATACGCAGTATTTT.

The genes are TRBV9 and TRBJ2-3; D possibly corresponds to TRBD2 (6 bases). The V end was cut by 0 bases, the J end by 0 bases, with 11 bases between. The CDR3 extends over 16 amino acids. Germline assignment: CDR1 SGDLS and CDR2 YYNGEE. As DNA, the CDR3 is TGTGCCAGCAGCGTAGCCCTAGCGACTAGCACAGATACGCAGTATTTT. Encoded protein: CASSVALATSTDTQYF.

This rearrangement joins TRBV12-5 to TRBJ2-7; perhaps TRBD2 as D (5 bases). From germline, CDR1 is LGHNT and CDR2 FRNRAP. V lost 7 bases to trimming and J lost 3 bases, with 22 bases between them. The CDR3 totals 16 residues. CDR3 DNA: TGTGCTAGTGTTCGAGGGATCTTTGGGTGGCTCTACGAGCAGTACTTC. It yields the protein CASVRGIFGWLYEQYF.

In its sample, this clone was seen once. This chain connects TRBV5-1 to TRBJ1-6; D is possibly TRBD1 (6 bases). Germline-derived CDR1 and CDR2 are SGHRS and YFSETQ. V was shortened by 4 bases and J by 4 bases, with 12 bases between the two germline ends. The CDR3 covers 15 residues. CDR3 protein: CASSPDRLYNSPLHF. CDR3 nucleotides: TGCGCCAGCAGCCCCGACAGGCTATATAATTCACCCCTCCACTTT.

This clone was seen a single time. V is TRBV7-3 and J is TRBJ2-1; 8 bases align to TRBD1. V trimming: 5 bases; J trimming: 3 bases; junction bases outside the gene matches: 3. Germline values: CDR1 SGHTA, CDR2 FQGTGA. This CDR3 comprises 14 residues. The CDR3, as DNA: TGTGCCAGCAGCACCGGACAGGGCTACAATGAGCAGTTCTTC. Translating gives CASSTGQGYNEQFF.

Only one count was recorded for this clone. The rearrangement uses TRBV5-1 and TRBJ2-3, with 7 nucleotides matching TRBD1. Germline values: CDR1 SGHRS, CDR2 YFSETQ. Trimming at V came to 0 bases and at J to 6 bases, leaving 4 bases not matched to a gene. This CDR3 has 14 residues. CDR3 loop: CASSLGDRGDTQYF. The CDR3 DNA sequence: TGCGCCAGCAGCTTGGGGGACAGAGGGGATACGCAGTATTTT.

V usage is TRBV18 and J usage is TRBJ1-1; D is unclear. Germline lookup yields CDR1 KGHSH and CDR2 LQKENI. Deletions cut 0 bases from V and 2 bases from J, with 16 bases between. The CDR3 has 17 amino acids. As DNA, the CDR3 is TGTGCCAGCTCACCACCGGCCGGGAGGCACCTTAACACTGAAGCTTTCTTT. Amino acid sequence: CASSPPAGRHLNTEAFF.

The chain employs TRBV27 and TRBJ2-7, with D tentatively TRBD2 (5 bases). The length of the CDR3 is 12 residues. CDR1 and CDR2 from the germline V gene are MNHEY and SMNVEV (reference sequence). The V end was cut by 8 bases, the J end by 2 bases, with 10 bases between. CDR3 amino acids: CASGLPTYEQYF. CDR3 bases: TGTGCCAGCGGACTTCCGACCTACGAGCAGTACTTC.

The gene calls are TRBV6-5 and TRBJ2-5; no firm D call. Between the trimmed V and J ends, which lost 5 bases and 0 bases, there was a span of 7 bases. Looked up from germline, CDR1 is MNHEY and CDR2 is SVGAGI. CDR3 length: 13 residues. DNA of the CDR3: TGTGCCAGCAGTCCGACATACCAAGAGACCCAGTACTTC. Amino acids: CASSPTYQETQYF.

The rearrangement uses TRBV27 and TRBJ2-1, with 8 bases aligning to TRBD2. Germline V gene data show CDR1 as MNHEY and CDR2 as SMNVEV (reference sequence). The CDR3 loop spans 15 amino acids. V trimming: 2 bases; J trimming: 4 bases; junction bases outside the gene matches: 4. For the CDR3, the DNA is TGTGCCAGCAGTTTAAGCGGGAGAGGTTACAATGAGCAGTTCTTC. This codes for CASSLSGRGYNEQFF.

The CDR3 region is CASSVFGFLSYEQYF. CDR3 in DNA: TGTGCCAGCAGCGTATTCGGTTTCCTCTCCTACGAGCAGTACTTC. This sequence joins TRBV11-2 and TRBJ2-7; unclear D gene. This CDR3 is 15 amino acids long. Germline V gene sequence: CDR1 SGHAT, CDR2 FQNNGV. Trimming removed 5 bases at V and 0 bases at J, with 14 bases between.

Here the CDR3 reads CASSPNAGTVLLEQYF. As DNA, the CDR3 is TGTGCCAGCAGTCCTAACGCCGGGACAGTCCTTCTCGAGCAGTACTTC. The J gene is TRBJ2-7, the V gene TRBV7-8; 7 bases align to TRBD1. The germline V gene has CDR1 SGHVS and CDR2 FQNEAQ. Losses at the gene ends were 6 bases for V and 6 bases for J; bases not matched to a gene: 17. The CDR3 spans 16 residues.

A few counts support this clone. V and J are TRBV4-1 and TRBJ1-5; TRBD1 might be the D (5 bases). There are 17 residues in the CDR3. V was pared by 5 bases and J by 4 bases, with 21 bases between. CDR1 and CDR2 (germline): MGHRA, YSYEKL. CDR3 residues: CASSWGGAPPMNQPQHF. The CDR3 DNA is TGCGCCAGCAGCTGGGGCGGGGCCCCCCCAATGAATCAGCCCCAGCATTTT.

This sequence joins TRBV7-2 and TRBJ2-5, with 9 bases fitting TRBD1. V shed 5 bases, J shed 1 base, and the junction held 2 bases outside the gene matches. Germline CDR1 and CDR2: SGHTA and FQGNSA. This CDR3 contains 14 residues. The CDR3: CASSRGQGQETQYF. The DNA for the CDR3 is TGTGCCAGCAGCAGGGGACAGGGCCAAGAGACCCAGTACTTC.

The chain links TRBV28 to TRBJ1-5, with a possible D match to TRBD1 (6 bases). Germline V CDR1 and CDR2: MDHEN, SYDVKM. V shed 5 bases and J shed 7 bases, with 15 bases lying between them. This CDR3 region has 14 residues. The CDR3 loop is CASSPDPRGQPQHF. DNA of the CDR3: TGTGCCAGCAGTCCCGACCCAAGGGGGCAGCCCCAGCATTTT. The full variable domain, with the rest looked up from reference TRBV28 and TRBJ1-5, is DVKVTQSSRYLVKRTGEKVFLECVQDMDHENMFWYRQDPGLGLRLIYFSYDVKMKEKGDIPEGYSVSREKKERFSLILESASTNQTSMYLCASSPDPRGQPQHFGDGTRLSIL.

The chain is built from TRBV18 and TRBJ1-4; the D gene is possibly TRBD1 (5 bases). This CDR3 contains 16 residues. Germline V CDR1 and CDR2: KGHSH, LQKENI. The ends were cut back, 3 bases at V and 8 bases at J, with 19 bases in the middle. The CDR3 bases are TGTGCCAGCTCACCTATAACCGGGACCGGGGGAGAAAAACTGTTTTTT. It yields the protein CASSPITGTGGEKLFF.